This TCR beta chain stems from a study of PD-1 blockade in classical Hodgkin lymphoma. A note on this clone: The antigen is undetermined.

The data were produced by immunoSEQ multiplex PCR, yet TCRdb's version contains in-frame clones alone and is incomplete. The table records 22,000 or so clones, approximately 89% of them present only once. Study-level findings and limits: Baseline TCR diversity was reportedly lower in newly diagnosed patients than healthy donors.

This CDR3 has 16 amino acids. Germline-derived CDR1 and CDR2 are SGHDT and YYEEEE. V shed 0 bases and J shed 10 bases, with 20 bases lying between them. Time point defined: newly diagnosed, previously untreated cHL patient sample. It was by magnetic negative selection that CD4+ T cells were purified from thawed PBMCs. This receptor was identified in a human donor with classical Hodgkin lymphoma. This sequence joins TRBV5-6 and TRBJ2-1, with D perhaps TRBD1 or TRBD2 (5 bases each). Sequenced sample: CD4+ T cells from blood. CDR3 sequence: CASSLGGRTGPWEQFF. In nucleotides, the CDR3 is TGTGCCAGCAGCTTGGGCGGGCGTACAGGTCCGTGGGAGCAGTTCTTC.